These 10 T cell receptor beta chains originate from one sample sequenced in a study of T cells in Graves' hyperthyroidism and ophthalmopathy. The TCR beta CDR3 regions underwent amplification using RNA transcripts as the source. The HTBI set primed first-round TCR CDR3 RT-PCR. TCRdb re-called the multiplex PCR reads through MiXCR, storing one row per CDR3 protein. In the table there are 530,000 or so distinct CDR3 sequences, about half of which are singletons. The material sequenced was peripheral blood or thyroid tissue (not recorded which). These receptors all stem from a woman under 30 with Graves' hyperthyroidism.

The chain recombines TRBV11-1 with TRBJ2-7; TRBD2 matches 16 bases. CDR1 and CDR2 (germline): SGHAT, FQDESV (reference sequence). With 3 bases clipped from V and 7 bases from J, the junction kept 12 bases outside the gene matches. The CDR3 contains 18 residues. The DNA of the CDR3 is TGTGCCAGCAGCTTGGGGGGACTAGCGGGAGGGCTCGCTAGGGAGCAGTACTTC. Translating it yields CASSLGGLAGGLAREQYF.

The chain has TRBV4-3 and TRBJ1-5; a possible D gene is TRBD1 (5 bases). The J call may be in error: the DNA end matches TRBJ2-3 better. The CDR3 runs to 15 residues. Germline V gene sequence: CDR1 LGHNA, CDR2 YSLEER. CDR3 DNA: TGCGCCAGCAGCCAAGAGCCCAGGGCCACAGATACGCAGTATTTT. The encoded protein is CASSQEPRATDTQYF.

This clonotype appeared many times. The chain couples TRBV9 to TRBJ2-2; the match to TRBD2 covers 13 bases. This CDR3 contains 18 residues. CDR1 SGDLS and CDR2 YYNGEE come from the germline V gene. The V and J ends lost 0 bases and 5 bases, in that order; junction bases with no gene match: 7. The CDR3 DNA is TGTGCCAGCAGCGTAGGACCGCCGGGACTAGCGGGGACCGGGGAGCTGTTTTTT. Amino acid sequence: CASSVGPPGLAGTGELFF.

The table lists this clonotype with many counts. This chain connects TRBV7-9 to TRBJ1-2, with unresolved D. From germline, CDR1 is SEHNR and CDR2 FQNEAQ (reference sequence). The CDR3 contains 15 residues. Trimming removed 1 base from V and 6 bases from J, with 15 bases in between. As DNA, the CDR3 is TGTGCCAGCAGCTTAGTGGGCCCCCGGGTCCATGGCTACACCTTC. It yields the protein CASSLVGPRVHGYTF.

V is TRBV10-3 and J is TRBJ1-5, with a tentative D call TRBD1 (5 bases). V lost 10 bases and J 5 bases, leaving 24 bases between the germline ends. Germline V gene sequence: CDR1 ENHRY, CDR2 SYGVKD. The CDR3 totals 16 residues. CDR3 DNA sequence: TGTGCCAGCGTCTCCGGGACGGGTCCGGTGGATCAGCCCCAGCATTTT. Its translation is CASVSGTGPVDQPQHF.

The V and J genes are TRBV9 and TRBJ2-2, with D perhaps TRBD1 (5 bases). The CDR3 spans 15 residues. CDR1 and CDR2 (germline): SGDLS, YYNGEE. Trimming shortened V by 2 bases and J by 0 bases, and 8 bases separated the two germline ends. The CDR3 nucleotides read TGTGCCAGCAGCGTTGAAGGGGCGAACACCGGGGAGCTGTTTTTT. Translating gives CASSVEGANTGELFF.

On this clonotype: A read error may explain this, as a much larger clone is one base away. The chain has TRBV11-2 and TRBJ1-3; tentative D call: TRBD1 (5 bases). Deletions cut 6 bases from V and 2 bases from J, with 14 bases between. CDR3 length: 15 residues. The germline CDR1 and CDR2 sequences are SGHAT and FQNNGV. The CDR3 DNA reads TGTGCCAGCAGTTTAAGGGGAGGCGCTGGAAACACCATATATTTT. Translated: CASSLRGGAGNTIYF.

V usage is TRBV12-3 or TRBV12-4 and J usage is TRBJ2-1, with no clear D. The V end lost 5 bases, the J end lost 10 bases, and 9 bases lay between the germline ends. The CDR3 length is 11 residues. CDR3 nucleotide sequence: TGTGCCAGCAGTGAGGTACCCGAGCAGTTCTTC. The encoded protein is CASSEVPEQFF.

This clonotype was counted only a few times. The chain recombines TRBV7-8 with TRBJ2-3; D is undetermined. The CDR3 sequence is 14 residues long. Germline lookup yields CDR1 SGHVS and CDR2 FQNEAQ. With 1 base removed from V and 3 bases from J, the gap between germline ends came to 8 bases. CDR3 nucleotides: TGTGCCAGCAGCTTAGAGACCGGGACAGATACGCAGTATTTT. Its translation is CASSLETGTDTQYF. Looking up the rest from reference TRBV7-8 and TRBJ2-3 gives the full variable domain: GAGVSQSPRYKVAKRGQDVALRCDPISGHVSLFWYQQALGQGPEFLTYFQNEAQLDKSGLPSDRFFAERPEGSVSTLKIQRTQQEDSAVYLCASSLETGTDTQYFGPGTRLTVL.

A word on this clonotype: Given a much more abundant clone one base away, this may be a read error. This rearrangement joins TRBV11-1 to TRBJ2-5, with 10 bases identical to TRBD1. Germline V gene data show CDR1 as SGHAT and CDR2 as FQDESV (reference sequence). CDR3 length equals 15 residues. CDR3 in amino acids: CASSSRDRGKETQHF. The CDR3 bases are TGTGCCAGCAGCTCCCGGGACAGGGGAAAAGAGACCCAGCACTTC.